This TCR beta chain came from a study of T cell responses to AZD1222 COVID-19 vaccine. Study findings and constraints: White British people made up most donors, females outnumbered males, and clonal diversity was possibly underestimated. Repertoire collection took place solely once the T cell response had peaked.

This table comes from immunoSEQ multiplex PCR, and its TCRdb copy is limited to in-frame clones, with some not included. The sample contains approximately 110,000 clones, around 86% of which appear only once. Of note for this clone: Its antigen is not known.

Specimen: peripheral blood, collected on day 0 of AZD1222 vaccination. This receptor was taken from an adult in good health.

The CDR3 spells CASSAQGGPYGYTF. CDR3 coding DNA: TGTGCCAGCAGCGCTCAGGGGGGACCTTATGGCTACACCTTC. The chain uses TRBV21-1 and TRBJ1-2; the D call in the table, TRBD1, was not verified against the DNA. TRBV21-1 is shown as a pseudogene. The CDR3 contains 14 residues.